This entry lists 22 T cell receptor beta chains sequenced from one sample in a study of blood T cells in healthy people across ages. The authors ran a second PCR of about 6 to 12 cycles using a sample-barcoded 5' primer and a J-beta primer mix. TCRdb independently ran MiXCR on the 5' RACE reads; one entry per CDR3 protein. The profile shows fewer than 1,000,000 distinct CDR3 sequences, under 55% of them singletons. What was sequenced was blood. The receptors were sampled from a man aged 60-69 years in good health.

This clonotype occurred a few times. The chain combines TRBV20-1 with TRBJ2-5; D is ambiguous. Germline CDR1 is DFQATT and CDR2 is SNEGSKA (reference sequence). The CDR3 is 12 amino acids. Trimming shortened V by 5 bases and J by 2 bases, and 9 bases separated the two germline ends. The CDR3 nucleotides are TGCAGTGCTGGCACTACGCAAGAGACCCAGTACTTC. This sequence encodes CSAGTTQETQYF.

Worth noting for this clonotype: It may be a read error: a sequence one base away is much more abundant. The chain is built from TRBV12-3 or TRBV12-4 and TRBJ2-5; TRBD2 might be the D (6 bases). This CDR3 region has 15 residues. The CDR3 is CVSSPPGTPQETQYF. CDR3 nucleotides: TGTGTCAGCAGTCCGCCCGGGACTCCGCAAGAGACCCAGTACTTC.

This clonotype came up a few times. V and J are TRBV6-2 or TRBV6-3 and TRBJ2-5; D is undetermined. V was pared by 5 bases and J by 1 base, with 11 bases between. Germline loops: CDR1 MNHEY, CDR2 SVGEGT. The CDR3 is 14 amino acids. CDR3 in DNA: TGTGCCAGCAGTCCGGTATCCCTCCAAGAGACCCAGTACTTC. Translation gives CASSPVSLQETQYF.

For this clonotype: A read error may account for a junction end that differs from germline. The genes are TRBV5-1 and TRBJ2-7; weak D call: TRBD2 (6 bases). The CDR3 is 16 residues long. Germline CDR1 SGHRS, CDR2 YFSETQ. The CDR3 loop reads CASSLLGGPSSDEQYF. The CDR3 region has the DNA TGCGCCAGCAGCTTGCTCGGGGGACCGAGCTCCGACGAGCAGTACTTC.

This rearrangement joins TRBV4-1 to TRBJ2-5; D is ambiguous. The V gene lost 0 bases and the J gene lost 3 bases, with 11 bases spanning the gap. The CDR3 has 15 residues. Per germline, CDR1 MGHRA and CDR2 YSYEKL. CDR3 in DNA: TGCGCCAGCAGCCAAGAATTACGGAATGAAGAGACCCAGTACTTC. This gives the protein CASSQELRNEETQYF.

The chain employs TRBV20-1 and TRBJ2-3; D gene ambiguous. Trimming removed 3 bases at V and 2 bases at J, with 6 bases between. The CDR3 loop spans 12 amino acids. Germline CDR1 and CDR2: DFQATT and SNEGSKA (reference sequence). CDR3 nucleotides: TGCAGTGCTAGCGACCACACAGATACGCAGTATTTT. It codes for CSASDHTDTQYF.

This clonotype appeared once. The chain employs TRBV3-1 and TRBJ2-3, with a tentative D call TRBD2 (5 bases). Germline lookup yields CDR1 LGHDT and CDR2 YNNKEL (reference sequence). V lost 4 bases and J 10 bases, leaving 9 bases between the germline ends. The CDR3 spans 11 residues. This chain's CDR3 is CASSPGVAQYF. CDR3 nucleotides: TGTGCCAGCAGCCCCGGGGTTGCGCAGTATTTT.

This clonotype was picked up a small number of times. The CDR3 is CASSLVGTSGGPYEQYF. The CDR3, as DNA: TGTGCCAGCAGCTTAGTAGGGACTAGCGGGGGGCCATACGAGCAGTACTTC. The V call is TRBV7-2, the J call TRBJ2-7, with 15 bases matching TRBD2. The germline gives CDR1 SGHTA, CDR2 FQGNSA. The trim removed 1 base at V and 4 bases at J, leaving 5 bases unmatched. The CDR3 sequence is 17 residues long.

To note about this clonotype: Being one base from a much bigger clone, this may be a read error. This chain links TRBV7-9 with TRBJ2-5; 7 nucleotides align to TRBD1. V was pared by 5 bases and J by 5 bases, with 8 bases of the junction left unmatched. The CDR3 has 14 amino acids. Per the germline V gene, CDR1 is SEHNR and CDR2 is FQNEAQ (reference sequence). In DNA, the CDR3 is TGTGCCAGCAGCGTCAGACAGGGTGGCGAGACCCAGTACTTC. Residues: CASSVRQGGETQYF. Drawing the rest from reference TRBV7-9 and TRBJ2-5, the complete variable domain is DTGVSQNPRHKITKRGQNVTFRCDPISEHNRLYWYRQTLGQGPEFLTYFQNEAQLEKSRLLSDRFSAERPKGSFSTLEIQRTEQGDSAMYLCASSVRQGGETQYFGPGTRLLVL.

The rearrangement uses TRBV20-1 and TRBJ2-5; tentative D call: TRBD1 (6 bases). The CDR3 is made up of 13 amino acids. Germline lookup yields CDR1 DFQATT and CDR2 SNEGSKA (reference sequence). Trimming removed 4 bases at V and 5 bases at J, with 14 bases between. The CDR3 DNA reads TGCAGTGCTACCCTCACAGGGATGGAGACCCAGTACTTC. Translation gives CSATLTGMETQYF.

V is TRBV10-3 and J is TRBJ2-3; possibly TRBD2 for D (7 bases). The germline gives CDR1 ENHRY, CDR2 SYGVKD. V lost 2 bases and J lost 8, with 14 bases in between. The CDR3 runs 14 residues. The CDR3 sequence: CAISERGARVTQYF. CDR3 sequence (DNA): TGTGCCATCAGTGAGCGGGGGGCGAGAGTTACGCAGTATTTT.

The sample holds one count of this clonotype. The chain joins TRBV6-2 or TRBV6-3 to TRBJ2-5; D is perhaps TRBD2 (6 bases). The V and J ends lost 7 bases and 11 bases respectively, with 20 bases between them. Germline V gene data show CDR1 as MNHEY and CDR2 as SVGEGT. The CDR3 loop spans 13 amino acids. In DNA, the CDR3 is TGTGCCAGCACCAGGCAGTCCCCACGGGAGCAGTACTTC. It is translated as CASTRQSPREQYF.

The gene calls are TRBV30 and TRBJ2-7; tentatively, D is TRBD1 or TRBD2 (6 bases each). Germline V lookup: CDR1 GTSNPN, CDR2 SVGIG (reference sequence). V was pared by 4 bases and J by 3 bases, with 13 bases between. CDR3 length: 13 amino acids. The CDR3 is CAWTEGGRYEQYF. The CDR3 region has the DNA TGTGCCTGGACAGAGGGGGGCCGCTACGAGCAGTACTTC. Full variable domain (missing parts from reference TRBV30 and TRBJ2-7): SQTIHQWPATLVQPVGSPLSLECTVEGTSNPNLYWYRQAAGRGLQLLFYSVGIGQISSEVPQNLSASRPQDRQFILSSKKLLLSDSGFYLCAWTEGGRYEQYFGPGTRLTVT.

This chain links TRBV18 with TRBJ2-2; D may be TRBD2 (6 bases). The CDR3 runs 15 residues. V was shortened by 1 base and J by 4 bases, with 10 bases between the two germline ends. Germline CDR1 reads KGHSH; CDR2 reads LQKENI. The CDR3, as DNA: TGTGCCAGCTCACCACGAGCGGGTGGCACCGGGGAGCTGTTTTTT. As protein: CASSPRAGGTGELFF.

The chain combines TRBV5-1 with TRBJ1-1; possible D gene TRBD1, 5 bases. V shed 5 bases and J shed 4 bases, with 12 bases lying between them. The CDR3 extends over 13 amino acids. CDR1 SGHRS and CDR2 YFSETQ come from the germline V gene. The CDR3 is CASRRGSGTEAFF. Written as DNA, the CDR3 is TGCGCCAGCAGACGGGGCAGCGGCACTGAAGCTTTCTTT.

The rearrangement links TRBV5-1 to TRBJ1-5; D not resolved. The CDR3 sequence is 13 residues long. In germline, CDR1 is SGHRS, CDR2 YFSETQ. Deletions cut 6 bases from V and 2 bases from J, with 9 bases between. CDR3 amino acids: CASTSWGNQPQHF. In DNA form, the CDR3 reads TGCGCCAGCACCTCATGGGGCAATCAGCCCCAGCATTTT.

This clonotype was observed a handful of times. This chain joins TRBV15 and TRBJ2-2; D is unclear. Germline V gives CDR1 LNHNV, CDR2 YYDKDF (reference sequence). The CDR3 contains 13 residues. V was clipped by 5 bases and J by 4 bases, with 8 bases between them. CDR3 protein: CATSLRPTGELFF. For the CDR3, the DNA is TGTGCCACCAGCTTACGGCCCACCGGGGAGCTGTTTTTT.

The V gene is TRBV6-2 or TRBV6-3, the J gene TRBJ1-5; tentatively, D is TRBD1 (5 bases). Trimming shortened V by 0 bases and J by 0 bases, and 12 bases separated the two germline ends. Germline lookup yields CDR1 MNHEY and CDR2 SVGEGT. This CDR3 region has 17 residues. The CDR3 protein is CASSYSTGVYSNQPQHF. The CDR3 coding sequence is TGTGCCAGCAGTTACTCGACGGGGGTCTATAGCAATCAGCCCCAGCATTTT.

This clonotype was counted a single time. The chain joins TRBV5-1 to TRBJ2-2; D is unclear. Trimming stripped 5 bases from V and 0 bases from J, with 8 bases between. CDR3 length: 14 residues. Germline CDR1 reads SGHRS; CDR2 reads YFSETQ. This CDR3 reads CASSGPANTGELFF. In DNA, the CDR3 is TGCGCCAGCAGTGGTCCCGCGAACACCGGGGAGCTGTTTTTT.

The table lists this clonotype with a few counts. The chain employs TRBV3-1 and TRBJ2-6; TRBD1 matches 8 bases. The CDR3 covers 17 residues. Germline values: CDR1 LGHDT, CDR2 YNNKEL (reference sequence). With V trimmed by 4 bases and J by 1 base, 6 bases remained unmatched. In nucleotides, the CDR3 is TGTGCCAGCAGCCCAAGACACAGGGGGTCTGGGGCCAACGTCCTGACTTTC. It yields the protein CASSPRHRGSGANVLTF.

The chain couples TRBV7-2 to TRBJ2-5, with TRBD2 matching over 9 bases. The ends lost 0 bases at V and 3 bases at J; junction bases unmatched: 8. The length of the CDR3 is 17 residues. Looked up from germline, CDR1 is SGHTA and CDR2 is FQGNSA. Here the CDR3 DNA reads TGTGCCAGCAGCTTAGCGCTGGGTAGCGGGGGAAAAGAGACCCAGTACTTC. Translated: CASSLALGSGGKETQYF. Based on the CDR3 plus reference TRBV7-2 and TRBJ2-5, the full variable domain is GAGVSQSPSNKVTEKGKDVELRCDPISGHTALYWYRQSLGQGLEFLIYFQGNSAPDKSGLPSDRFSAERTGGSVSTLTIQRTQQEDSAVYLCASSLALGSGGKETQYFGPGTRLLVL.

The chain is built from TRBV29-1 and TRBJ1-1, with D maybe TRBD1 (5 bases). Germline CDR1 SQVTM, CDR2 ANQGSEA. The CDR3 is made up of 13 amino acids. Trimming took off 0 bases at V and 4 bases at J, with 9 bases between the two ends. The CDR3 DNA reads TGCAGCGTTGAAGATGGGACTGGCACTGAAGCTTTCTTT. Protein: CSVEDGTGTEAFF.